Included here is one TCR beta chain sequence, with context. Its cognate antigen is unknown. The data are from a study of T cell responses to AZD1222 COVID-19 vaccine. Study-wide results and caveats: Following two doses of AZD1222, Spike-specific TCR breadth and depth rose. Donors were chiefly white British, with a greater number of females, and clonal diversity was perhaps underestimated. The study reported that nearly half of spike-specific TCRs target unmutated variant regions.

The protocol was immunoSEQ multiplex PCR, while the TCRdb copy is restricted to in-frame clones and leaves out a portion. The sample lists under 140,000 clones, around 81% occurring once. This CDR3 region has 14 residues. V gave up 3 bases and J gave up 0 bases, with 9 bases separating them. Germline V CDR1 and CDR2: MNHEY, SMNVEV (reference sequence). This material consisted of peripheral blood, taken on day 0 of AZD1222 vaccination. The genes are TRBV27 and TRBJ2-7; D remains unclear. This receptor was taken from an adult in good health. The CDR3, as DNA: TGTGCCAGCAGTTTGACACGGAACTCCTACGAGCAGTACTTC. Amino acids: CASSLTRNSYEQYF.